One sample yielded the 29 T cell receptor beta chains listed below, sequenced in a study of T cell clusters in autoimmune cytopenias. TRB amplification used approximately 270 ng of peripheral blood genomic DNA. TRB was amplified by touch-down multiplex PCR, primer pools A and B combined. From the multiplex PCR reads, TCRdb lists one entry per CDR3 protein and no DNA. This table lists about 9,500 distinct CDR3 sequences. The specimen sequenced was peripheral blood. The origin of the receptors is a human donor with an autoimmune cytopenia or autoimmune hepatitis (not recorded which).

The chain uses TRBV27 and TRBJ1-5; TCRdb returns TRBD1, unconfirmable since there is no DNA. The CDR3 has 15 amino acids. The germline V gene encodes CDR1 MNHEY and CDR2 SMNVEV (reference sequence). CDR3 amino acids: CASSLSQGYRQPQHF.

Here the CDR3 reads CATSDPGNIETQYF. The chain has TRBV24-1 and TRBJ2-5; TCRdb's D call, TRBD1, is unchecked because there is no DNA. There are 14 residues in the CDR3. The germline V gene has CDR1 KGHDR and CDR2 SFDVKD.

The genes are TRBV12-3 or TRBV12-4 and TRBJ1-3; checking the TCRdb D call of TRBD1 is not possible without DNA. CDR3 size: 16 residues. The CDR3 here is CASSLDGGALGNTIYF.

The chain recombines TRBV5-1 with TRBJ2-5; there is no DNA to check the TCRdb D call of TRBD2. Germline assignment: CDR1 SGHRS and CDR2 YFSETQ. CDR3 length equals 15 residues. The CDR3 loop is CASSLEGLPQETQYF.

This clonotype is called medium-sized based on its frequency. J is TRBJ2-7 and V is TRBV29-1; lacking DNA, the TRBD2 call made by TCRdb goes unchecked. This CDR3 comprises 13 residues. Germline V CDR1 and CDR2: SQVTM, ANQGSEA. The chain's CDR3 is CSVRTSSSYEQYF.

The genes are TRBV12-3 or TRBV12-4 and TRBJ2-2; the TRBD2 assignment by TCRdb is unverifiable without DNA. There are 14 residues in the CDR3. The CDR3 reads CASSFGGAVGELFF.

The chain carries TRBV7-2 and TRBJ2-1; the D call from TCRdb, TRBD2, cannot be confirmed without DNA. Germline lookup yields CDR1 SGHTA and CDR2 FQGNSA. The CDR3 covers 15 residues. The chain's CDR3 is CASSWVAGEYNEQFF.

This clonotype is called medium-sized based on its frequency. This rearrangement joins TRBV19 to TRBJ2-5. The CDR3 length is 14 residues. Looked up from germline, CDR1 is LNHDA and CDR2 is SQIVND (reference sequence). Here the CDR3 reads CASSIGGSSETQYF. The full variable domain, its missing parts supplied by reference TRBV19 and TRBJ2-5, is DGGITQSPKYLFRKEGQNVTLSCEQNLNHDAMYWYRQDPGQGLRLIYYSQIVNDFQKGDIAEGYSVSREKKESFPLTVTSAQKNPTAFYLCASSIGGSSETQYFGPGTRLLVL.

J is TRBJ1-1 and V is TRBV20-1; TCRdb reports TRBD1, a call that lacks DNA to check it against. This CDR3 has 15 residues. The germline V gene encodes CDR1 DFQATT and CDR2 SNEGSKA (reference sequence). CDR3: CSARDSEGADTEAFF.

The chain links TRBV5-5 to TRBJ1-1. This CDR3 has 13 residues. Germline CDR1 SGHKS, CDR2 YYEKEE (reference sequence). The CDR3 loop reads CASSRLRNTEAFF.

The chain is built from TRBV20-1 and TRBJ2-1; TCRdb's D call of TRBD2 is untestable without DNA. Germline V gives CDR1 DFQATT, CDR2 SNEGSKA (reference sequence). The length of the CDR3 is 15 residues. CDR3 residues: CSARDWRDYDNEQFF.

The V gene is TRBV7-9, the J gene TRBJ2-3; the D gene TCRdb calls, TRBD2, cannot be checked with no DNA. The CDR3 loop spans 15 amino acids. Germline V gene sequence: CDR1 SEHNR, CDR2 FQNEAQ (reference sequence). CDR3 protein: CASSFSAGSTDTQYF.

The chain couples TRBV20-1 to TRBJ2-5; TCRdb calls TRBD1, which cannot be checked without DNA. The CDR3 contains 16 residues. The V gene's germline CDR1 is DFQATT and CDR2 SNEGSKA (reference sequence). The CDR3 protein is CSVRPGAGGRQETQYF.

This chain uses TRBV7-2 with TRBJ2-1; TCRdb indicates TRBD2, and absent DNA this call remains unverified. The germline V gene has CDR1 SGHTA and CDR2 FQGNSA. This CDR3 has 15 residues. CDR3 protein: CASSQGLVSYNEQFF.

This rearrangement joins TRBV7-2 to TRBJ2-1. The germline gives CDR1 SGHTA, CDR2 FQGNSA. The CDR3 has 15 amino acids. CDR3 loop: CASSLYGVVYNEQFF.

The rearrangement links TRBV20-1 to TRBJ1-2; checking the TCRdb D call of TRBD1 is not possible without DNA. CDR3 length: 14 residues. Germline CDR1 and CDR2: DFQATT and SNEGSKA (reference sequence). The CDR3 region is CSAIPGGFIYGYTF.

The chain combines TRBV12-3 or TRBV12-4 with TRBJ2-7; TCRdb reports TRBD2, a call that lacks DNA to check it against. This CDR3 comprises 14 residues. CDR3 loop: CASSPQASGYEQYF.

This chain uses TRBV5-1 with TRBJ2-7; the D call of TRBD1 rests on TCRdb alone, since no DNA is present to check it. The CDR3 runs 13 residues. The germline V gene has CDR1 SGHRS and CDR2 YFSETQ. CDR3 region: CASSDDRVYEQYF. The full variable domain, its missing parts supplied by reference TRBV5-1 and TRBJ2-7, is KAGVTQTPRYLIKTRGQQVTLSCSPISGHRSVSWYQQTPGQGLQFLFEYFSETQRNKGNFPGRFSGRQFSNSRSEMNVSTLELGDSALYLCASSDDRVYEQYFGPGTRLTVT.

The chain couples TRBV11-2 to TRBJ2-7; the D call of TRBD1 rests on TCRdb alone, since no DNA is present to check it. The CDR3 runs to 16 residues. Germline V gene lookup returns CDR1 SGHAT and CDR2 FQNNGV. CDR3 residues: CASSLGPTGLSYEQYF.

Measured by frequency, this clonotype is medium-sized. The chain carries TRBV7-2 and TRBJ2-7. The CDR3 is 14 amino acids. In germline, CDR1 is SGHTA, CDR2 FQGNSA. CDR3 protein: CASSLQRSSYEQYF.

The chain joins TRBV12-3 or TRBV12-4 to TRBJ1-3; TCRdb designates TRBD1, a call that cannot be tested without DNA. The CDR3 sequence is 16 residues long. CDR3 protein: CASRGQTGGSGNTIYF.

This clonotype is called medium-sized (0.01 to 0.1%) based on its frequency. V is TRBV19 and J is TRBJ2-1; TCRdb selects TRBD1, and the lack of DNA leaves this call unchecked. CDR1 LNHDA and CDR2 SQIVND come from the germline V gene (reference sequence). CDR3 size: 16 residues. The CDR3 region is CASSIGRGTGGNEQFF.

The chain carries TRBV19 and TRBJ2-7; the D call from TCRdb, TRBD2, cannot be confirmed without DNA. The germline V gene encodes CDR1 LNHDA and CDR2 SQIVND (reference sequence). The CDR3 extends over 15 amino acids. CDR3 sequence: CASSISREGPYEQYF.

This chain connects TRBV4-2 to TRBJ1-4. Looked up from germline, CDR1 is LGHNA and CDR2 is YNFKEQ. The CDR3 length is 14 residues. The CDR3: CASSQAQSNEKLFF.

The rearrangement links TRBV4-3 to TRBJ1-4; TCRdb selects TRBD1, and the lack of DNA leaves this call unchecked. The CDR3 length is 17 residues. In germline, CDR1 is LGHNA, CDR2 YSLEER. CDR3: CASSQGNVQGGAEKLFF.

Its frequency marks this clonotype as medium-sized. V usage is TRBV15 and J usage is TRBJ2-5; the D call from TCRdb, TRBD2, cannot be confirmed without DNA. CDR3 length equals 17 residues. The germline CDR1 and CDR2 sequences are LNHNV and YYDKDF (reference sequence). CDR3 protein: CATSREDGRPYQETQYF.

The J gene is TRBJ2-7, the V gene TRBV28; TCRdb's D call, TRBD1, is unchecked because there is no DNA. Germline V gene lookup returns CDR1 MDHEN and CDR2 SYDVKM. CDR3 size: 15 residues. The CDR3 sequence: CASSVPRGSSYEQYF.

The V gene is TRBV6-1, the J gene TRBJ1-4. Germline CDR1 reads MNHNS; CDR2 reads SASEGT. CDR3 size: 17 residues. The CDR3 is CASSERVGGVTNEKLFF.

The chain combines TRBV7-2 with TRBJ2-5; TCRdb outputs TRBD1, but without DNA this stays unchecked. This CDR3 has 13 residues. In germline, CDR1 is SGHTA, CDR2 FQGNSA. CDR3: CASSRGGGETQYF.